This T cell receptor beta chain stems from a study of human thymus T cells. The repertoire was sequenced with immunoSEQ multiplex PCR; TCRdb's copy has only in-frame clones and lacks some. This table has under 70,000 clones, approximately 95% appearing once. Congenital heart defects were the reason for the corrective surgery that the donors, healthy Finnish infants, were having. The V gene's germline CDR1 is LGHNT and CDR2 FRNRAP. The V and J ends lost 4 bases and 2 bases, in that order; junction bases with no gene match: 3. The CDR3 covers 16 residues. This chain links TRBV12-5 with TRBJ2-3; TRBD2 aligns across 13 bases. This receptor was obtained from a boy in the first two years of life with a congenital heart defect but otherwise immunologically healthy. Sequencing input: blood. The DNA for the CDR3 is TGTGCTAGTGGTTCAGGACTAGCGGGAGACACAGATACGCAGTATTTT. This codes for CASGSGLAGDTDTQYF.